This T cell receptor beta chain was identified in a study of Ad26.COV2.S vaccination and SARS-CoV-2 variants. Study background: Sample donor was a member of the COV1001 Ad26.COV2.S trial arm.

The data were produced by immunoSEQ multiplex PCR, yet TCRdb's version contains in-frame clones alone and is incomplete. The sample consists of 300,000 to 350,000 clones, about 87% of them appearing once. This sample's treatment: 15 to 20 received Ad26.COV2.S at low or high dose, single or two shots; several received placebo; per-sample allocation not given. Samples were taken on day 63 after the first vaccine or placebo injection. The sequence was collected from a person between 18 and 65 years old who received the Ad26.COV2.S COVID-19 vaccine or a placebo. Sequences were derived from peripheral blood, sampled in a trial of Ad26.COV2.S vaccine versus placebo.

CDR3 protein: CSVGRQNTEAFF. CDR3 nucleotides: TGCAGCGTTGGGCGACAGAACACTGAAGCTTTCTTT. The chain carries TRBV29-1 and TRBJ1-1; no reliable D call. The germline gives CDR1 SQVTM, CDR2 ANQGSEA. The V gene lost 4 bases and the J gene lost 1 base, with 7 bases spanning the gap. CDR3 length: 12 amino acids.